This T cell receptor beta chain emerged from a study of cytomegalovirus exposure and HLA in healthy donors. Comments on this clone: Its antigen is undetermined.

From germline, CDR1 is MNHEY and CDR2 SMNVEV (reference sequence). This CDR3 region has 15 residues. V was clipped by 2 bases and J by 1 base; unmatched bases: 4. PCR involved 60 Vbeta and 13 Jbeta primers. Sequencing used immunoSEQ multiplex PCR; TCRdb keeps in-frame clones, though not all of them. The table has about 110,000 clones, 65% to 80% seen once. General observations from the study: TCR sequences were mostly rare, though some public TCRs occurred in many donors. Sequencing depth across donors, presence/absence analyses assumed, was roughly uniform. In a later analysis, HLA-C alleles had the fewest associated TCRs, DRB1 alleles the most.

Sequenced material: PBMCs. The V gene is TRBV27, the J gene TRBJ1-2; 7 bases line up with TRBD1. The clonotype comes from a man in his sixties in good health and CMV-seronegative. The CDR3 loop is CASSLRGPLNYGYTF. DNA of the CDR3: TGTGCCAGCAGTTTAAGGGGGCCCCTTAACTATGGCTACACCTTC.